The 12 T cell receptor beta chains given below trace back to one sample, sequenced in a study of control samples from healthy donors and cancer patients. Assay used: immunoSEQ multiplex PCR; TCRdb lists only in-frame clones, some missing. Of roughly 100,000 clones in the sample, around nine tenths were seen once. The sample taken for sequencing was PBMCs. All receptors derive from a man aged 55-75 years with lung cancer.

The chain recombines TRBV5-8 with TRBJ2-5; 8 nucleotides match TRBD1. V lost 2 bases, J lost 5 bases, and 14 bases stayed unmatched. CDR3 size: 17 residues. The germline V gene encodes CDR1 SGHTS and CDR2 YDEGEE. CDR3 protein: CASSLPQGAPQGETQYF. The DNA for the CDR3 is TGTGCCAGCAGCTTACCTCAGGGGGCACCCCAGGGGGAGACCCAGTACTTC.

The chain couples TRBV2 to TRBJ2-1, with a weak D call TRBD1 (5 bases). The CDR3 spans 12 residues. V lost 10 bases and J 4 bases, leaving 11 bases between the germline ends. CDR1 and CDR2 from the germline V gene are SNHLY and FYNNEI. In DNA, the CDR3 is TGTGCCAACCTCAGGGTTTACAATGAGCAGTTCTTC. This codes for CANLRVYNEQFF.

The rearrangement links TRBV7-6 to TRBJ2-3; 9 bases are a match to TRBD2. The CDR3 has 16 residues. Germline V gene lookup returns CDR1 SGHVS and CDR2 FNYEAQ. V was clipped by 4 bases and J by 4 bases; unmatched bases: 9. CDR3 in DNA: TGTGCCAGCAGCTCCCTCCAGCGGGGGGCCGCAGATACGCAGTATTTT. Translated, it gives CASSSLQRGAADTQYF.

A single count supports this clone. The chain employs TRBV10-3 and TRBJ1-5; the D gene is possibly TRBD1 (6 bases). Trimming removed 5 bases at V and 1 base at J, with 15 bases between. The CDR3 length is 16 residues. The germline V gene has CDR1 ENHRY and CDR2 SYGVKD. The DNA for the CDR3 is TGTGCCATCAGTTCACAGGAAGGACAGAGCAATCAGCCCCAGCATTTT. Amino acid sequence: CAISSQEGQSNQPQHF.

The V gene is TRBV6-2 or TRBV6-3, the J gene TRBJ2-7; 10 positions agree with TRBD1. This CDR3 has 15 residues. Trimming at V came to 5 bases and at J to 2 bases, leaving 6 bases not matched to a gene. The germline CDR1 and CDR2 sequences are MNHEY and SVGEGT. The CDR3 here is CASSPTTGGPYEQYV. DNA for the CDR3: TGTGCCAGCAGTCCGACGACAGGGGGCCCCTACGAGCAGTACGTC.

The genes are TRBV30 and TRBJ2-7, with D possibly matching TRBD1 (8 bases). Trimming removed 1 base from V and 9 bases from J, with 19 bases in between. Germline lookup yields CDR1 GTSNPN and CDR2 SVGIG (reference sequence). CDR3 length: 14 residues. CDR3 sequence: CAWSDPGTGGGQYV. The CDR3 coding sequence is TGTGCCTGGAGTGACCCGGGCACAGGGGGGGGGCAGTACGTC.

This clone came up once. V gene TRBV6-5 combines with J gene TRBJ1-5, with D perhaps matching TRBD1 (6 bases). Between the trimmed V and J ends, which lost 5 bases and 5 bases, there was a span of 10 bases. There are 13 residues in the CDR3. Germline CDR1 and CDR2: MNHEY and SVGAGI. CDR3 bases: TGTGCCAGCAGTCCCGGGACACATCAGCCCCAGCATTTT. Its protein is CASSPGTHQPQHF.

The CDR3 sequence: CASSPGRQLTDTQYF. DNA for the CDR3: TGTGCCAGCAGTCCAGGAAGACAGTTAACAGATACGCAGTATTTT. The chain uses TRBV27 and TRBJ2-3; a weak D match, TRBD1 (5 bases). Per germline, CDR1 MNHEY and CDR2 SMNVEV (reference sequence). The CDR3 runs 15 residues. The V gene lost 5 bases and the J gene lost 3 bases, with 15 bases spanning the gap.

The V and J genes are TRBV5-6 and TRBJ2-3, with D hard to call. Germline-derived CDR1 and CDR2 are SGHDT and YYEEEE. The V end lost 4 bases, the J end lost 3 bases, and 15 bases lay between the germline ends. This CDR3 region has 15 residues. The CDR3 reads CASSETHSDTDTQYF. The CDR3 bases are TGTGCCAGCAGCGAAACACATTCCGATACAGATACGCAGTATTTT.

The rearrangement links TRBV12-3 or TRBV12-4 to TRBJ1-2; 7 positions match TRBD1. CDR3 length: 13 amino acids. V was clipped by 6 bases and J by 6 bases; unmatched bases: 7. Here the CDR3 reads CASRRQGNDGYTF. CDR3 coding DNA: TGTGCCAGCAGGCGACAGGGAAACGATGGCTACACCTTC.

J is TRBJ2-4 and V is TRBV7-9; D unresolved. With 5 bases removed from V and 0 bases from J, the gap between germline ends came to 11 bases. The length of the CDR3 is 15 residues. Germline V lookup: CDR1 SEHNR, CDR2 FQNEAQ (reference sequence). The DNA for the CDR3 is TGTGCCAGCAGCCGCAGGACCCTAGCCAAAAACATTCAGTACTTC. This sequence encodes CASSRRTLAKNIQYF. Based on the CDR3 plus reference TRBV7-9 and TRBJ2-4, the full variable domain is DTGVSQNPRHKITKRGQNVTFRCDPISEHNRLYWYRQTLGQGPEFLTYFQNEAQLEKSRLLSDRFSAERPKGSFSTLEIQRTEQGDSAMYLCASSRRTLAKNIQYFGAGTRLSVL.

The chain carries TRBV2 and TRBJ1-2; D remains unclear. The CDR3 runs to 10 residues. Trimming took off 4 bases at V and 8 bases at J, with 5 bases between the two ends. Germline CDR1 and CDR2: SNHLY and FYNNEI. The CDR3 DNA reads TGTGCCAGCAGTGTAGGGGGCTACACCTTC. This gives the protein CASSVGGYTF.